The TCR beta chain described here comes from a study of T cell changes during pregnancy in multiple sclerosis (dated by TCRdb to about 2019). At the level of the whole study: Changes in the T cell repertoire over the course of pregnancy were examined in this study in women with multiple sclerosis.

About this clone itself: The antigen it recognizes is unknown. No much larger clone is present one base from it, and per-base qualities are unavailable.

V and J are truncated by 0 bases and 11 bases respectively, leaving an intervening sequence of 10 bases. The CDR3 starts with the cysteine, ends with the phenylalanine, and has 12 residues. This entry keeps only the CDR3 DNA: 36 bases, framed from base 1. Via the germline V gene (reference sequence), CDR1 is MNHEY and CDR2 SMNVEV. Library method: the immunoSEQ multiplex PCR assay. This is the immuneACCESS table as TCRdb keeps it, with only in-frame sequences that have V and J called. A part of the clones is gone; compared with another copy, unresolved V genes explain less than half, and the rest is unexplained. The sample has about 24,000 clones on record, roughly 89% of them singletons. Roughly 8% of the sample is in the top ten clones.

The chain is assembled from TRBV27 and TRBJ1-1; the D region possibly corresponds to TRBD1 (6 bases align). Material: CD8+ T cells from peripheral blood mononuclear cells, obtained in the first trimester of pregnancy. This receptor was obtained from a female donor in good health, enrolled as a control in a pregnancy study. The bases read TGTGCCAGCAGTTTATCTTCAGGGGAGGCTTTCTTT. It specifies CASSLSSGEAFF.